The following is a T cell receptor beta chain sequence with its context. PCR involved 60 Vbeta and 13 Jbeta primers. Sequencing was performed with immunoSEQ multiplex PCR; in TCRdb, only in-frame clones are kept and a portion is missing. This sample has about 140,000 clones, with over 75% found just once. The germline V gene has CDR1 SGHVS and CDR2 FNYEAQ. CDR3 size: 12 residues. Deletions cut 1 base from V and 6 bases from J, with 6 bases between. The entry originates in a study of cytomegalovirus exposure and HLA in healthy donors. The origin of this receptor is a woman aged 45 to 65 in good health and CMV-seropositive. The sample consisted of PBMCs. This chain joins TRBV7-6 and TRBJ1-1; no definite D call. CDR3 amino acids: CASSLVLAEAFF. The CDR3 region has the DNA TGTGCCAGCAGCTTAGTCCTAGCTGAAGCTTTCTTT. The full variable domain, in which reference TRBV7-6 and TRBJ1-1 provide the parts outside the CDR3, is GAGVSQSPRYKVTKRGQDVALRCDPISGHVSLYWYRQALGQGPEFLTYFNYEAQQDKSGLPNDRFSAERPEGSISTLTIQRTEQRDSAMYRCASSLVLAEAFFGQGTRLTVV.